The 4 T cell receptor beta chains given below trace back to one sample, sequenced in a study of shared clonotypes between healthy human individuals. The repertoire was sequenced with immunoSEQ multiplex PCR; TCRdb's copy has only in-frame clones and lacks some. The repertoire includes more than 2 million clones, about 94% of them detected once, and roughly 1% sits in the top ten. Positively selected for CCR7, the CD45RO-negative cells used as naive CD8 cells excluded terminally differentiated effector memory CD45RA+ cells. Sequences were obtained from naive CD8+ T cells sorted from blood. The receptors shown here come from a man younger than 35 in good health.

The chain carries TRBV4-1 and TRBJ1-5, with TRBD1 as a possible D gene (5 bases). The V and J ends lost 0 bases and 2 bases respectively, with 11 bases between them. The CDR3 is 16 residues long. Germline assignment: CDR1 MGHRA and CDR2 YSYEKL. The DNA of the CDR3 is TGCGCCAGCAGCCAAGATGTAGGGGCGGGCAATCAGCCCCAGCATTTT. Translating it yields CASSQDVGAGNQPQHF.

The chain combines TRBV2 with TRBJ1-2; D remains ambiguous. Germline lookup yields CDR1 SNHLY and CDR2 FYNNEI. The CDR3 extends over 14 amino acids. Trimming removed 0 bases from V and 4 bases from J, with 9 bases in between. This CDR3 reads CASSEAKASYGYTF. The CDR3 DNA reads as TGTGCCAGCAGTGAAGCGAAGGCTTCCTATGGCTACACCTTC. Together with reference TRBV2 and TRBJ1-2, the CDR3 gives the full variable domain: EPEVTQTPSHQVTQMGQEVILRCVPISNHLYFYWYRQILGQKVEFLVSFYNNEISEKSEIFDDQFSVERPDGSNFTLKIRSTKLEDSAMYFCASSEAKASYGYTFGSGTRLTVV.

V usage is TRBV7-2 and J usage is TRBJ2-7, with a weak D call TRBD2 (6 bases). Trimming took off 5 bases at V and 4 bases at J, with 21 bases between the two ends. The V gene's germline CDR1 is SGHTA and CDR2 FQGNSA. CDR3 length equals 16 residues. The CDR3 protein is CASSPLIGGGSYEQYF. The CDR3 DNA is TGTGCCAGCAGCCCTCTGATCGGGGGTGGATCGTACGAGCAGTACTTC.

The chain employs TRBV19 and TRBJ2-7; tentative D call: TRBD2 (5 bases). The V end was cut by 5 bases, the J end by 5 bases, with 13 bases between. Germline V lookup: CDR1 LNHDA, CDR2 SQIVND (reference sequence). This CDR3 has 13 residues. The CDR3 sequence is CASSLGSSNEQYF. The DNA for the CDR3 is TGTGCCAGTAGTCTTGGGAGTAGCAACGAGCAGTACTTC.